The source of this T cell receptor beta chain is a study of molecular identifiers for immune sequencing clone quantification. J was trimmed by 3 bases and V by 9 bases; bases with no gene match: 1. The CDR3 is 12 amino acids. Looked up from germline, CDR1 is MNHEY and CDR2 is SVGAGI. This clonotype came up a few times. TCRdb reprocessed the PCR reads via MiXCR and lists one record per CDR3 protein. The sample lists 80,000 to 130,000 distinct CDR3 sequences; roughly 38% were seen once. The TCR was taken from a human donor in good health. Some libraries in this study had Jurkat cell RNA spiked in. This chain uses TRBV6-5 with TRBJ2-2; 7 positions agree with TRBD1. The specimen sequenced was naive CD8+ T cells from blood, with Jurkat cell RNA spiked in. Described subset: FACS-sorted CD8+CD4-CCR7+CD45RA+ naive T cells. Written as DNA, the CDR3 is TGTGCCAGTACAGGGGACACCGGGGAGCTGTTTTTT. It encodes CASTGDTGELFF.